This TCR beta chain emerged from a study of T cells in Graves' hyperthyroidism and ophthalmopathy. In the case of this clonotype: Its cognate antigen is unknown.

Germline CDR1 SGHRS, CDR2 YFSETQ. Trimming took 0 bases from V and 1 from J; bases not matched to a gene: 2. The CDR3 has 15 amino acids. The authors deemed Graves' hyperthyroidism stable absent ophthalmopathy progression within 18 months. Amplification yielded TCR beta CDR3 regions, with RNA transcripts as the source. A set of HTBI primers served as the primers for a first-round RT-PCR of the TCR CDR3. MiXCR was run by TCRdb on the multiplex PCR reads, yielding one entry per CDR3 protein. The repertoire holds fewer than 550,000 distinct CDR3 sequences, with about a sixth as singletons. Study results and limitations: Ophthalmopathy could be told apart from stable hyperthyroidism with a 13 V-J model. Within blood appeared most thyroid clonotypes that had expanded above 0.001.

The receptor's source is a woman younger than 35 with Graves' hyperthyroidism. The V gene is TRBV5-1, the J gene TRBJ2-3, with TRBD2 matching 7 bases. The source material was blood. CDR3 protein: CASSLGTRGTDTQYF. CDR3 in DNA: TGCGCCAGCAGCTTGGGGACTAGGGGCACAGATACGCAGTATTTT.